These T cell receptor beta chains were read from a single sample in a study of blood T cell repertoires in COVID-19. Produced via immunoSEQ multiplex PCR; TCRdb's table is partial and in-frame only. The sample lists 200,000 to 250,000 clones, roughly four fifths occurring once. The material sequenced was peripheral blood. Every receptor here comes from a woman in her forties or fifties with active or convalescent COVID-19. The CDR3 runs from the conserved cysteine through the conserved F or W. The D gene is left open where the match is weak. Size tells how often a clone was seen (once, few, many) or the class of an expanded clone, and some rows leave it out.

j_call d_call cdr3_length clone_size v_call cdr3_nt cdr3_aa
TRBJ1-1 - 14 once TRBV6-5 TGTGCCAGCAGGGGGGGGGTTAAGAACACTGAAGCTTTCTTT CASRGGVKNTEAFF
TRBJ2-7 TRBD1 16 - TRBV24-1 TGTGCCACCAGTGATTCCGGGACAGGGGGCTCCTACGAGCAGTACTTC CATSDSGTGGSYEQYF
TRBJ2-7 - 17 - TRBV11-2 TGTGCCAGCAGCTTATGGCCCTTAGGGGGAGACTACTACGAGCAGTACTTC CASSLWPLGGDYYEQYF
TRBJ2-7 - 13 - TRBV27 TGTGCCACCAAGCGAGCAGGGCCCTACGAGCAGTACTTC CATKRAGPYEQYF
TRBJ2-1 TRBD2 14 - TRBV28 TGTGCCAGCAGTTTGGCCAGCGGGAATCCTGAGCAGTTCTTC CASSLASGNPEQFF
TRBJ1-3 - 15 - TRBV11-2 TGTGCCAGCAGTTTCAGAGGGTTTCCCGGGAACACCATATATTTT CASSFRGFPGNTIYF
TRBJ1-2 - 14 - TRBV10-3 TGTGCCATCAGTCCGGGAACCTATGAAGATGGCTACACCTTC CAISPGTYEDGYTF
TRBJ2-7 - 15 - TRBV15 TGTGCCACCAGCAGAGACCCAGGGACAATCTACGAGCAGTACTTC CATSRDPGTIYEQYF
TRBJ1-4 - 14 - TRBV6-5 TGTGCCAGCGGCTACACGGCTGACGGGGAAAAACTGTTTTTT CASGYTADGEKLFF
TRBJ2-2 - 13 - TRBV7-9 TGTGCCAGCAGCTTAGACAGGACCGGGGAGCTGTTTTTT CASSLDRTGELFF
TRBJ1-3 TRBD1 15 - TRBV5-6 TGTGCCAGCAGCTCGGGGACAGCCTCTGGAAACACCATATATTTT CASSSGTASGNTIYF
TRBJ1-6 - 15 once TRBV9 TGTGCCAGCAGCCCTCCCGGGGGGCGTTATTCACCCCTCCACTTT CASSPPGGRYSPLHF
TRBJ2-7 - 13 - TRBV7-3 TGTGCCAGCAGCCCGGCGGTCGGAATCGAGCAGTACTTC CASSPAVGIEQYF
TRBJ1-2 - 13 few TRBV5-1 TGCGCCAGCAGCGGAACAGGATGGGGCGGCTACACCTTC CASSGTGWGGYTF
TRBJ1-2 TRBD1 15 - TRBV4-1 TGCGCCAGCAGCCAAGATAGACAGGGGGCGGGAGGCTACACCTTC CASSQDRQGAGGYTF
TRBJ1-5 TRBD1 13 - TRBV6-5 TGTGCCAGCAGAGACAGGGCGGGGCAGCCCCAGCATTTT CASRDRAGQPQHF
TRBJ1-2 TRBD1 13 - TRBV12-3/TRBV12-4 TGTGCCAGCAGCCGGGACAGCGGCTATGGCTACACCTTC CASSRDSGYGYTF
TRBJ2-3 - 14 - TRBV5-6 TGTGCCAGCAGCTCGGTAGAGGACACAGATACGCAGTATTTT CASSSVEDTDTQYF
TRBJ1-2 - 16 - TRBV29-1 TGCAGCGTTGTGGTGGGGGGAAGTCTCGCTAACTATGGCTACACCTTC CSVVVGGSLANYGYTF
TRBJ1-2 - 13 - TRBV19 TGTGCCTCCTCAGTCAGGGATGGCTATGGCTACACCTTC CASSVRDGYGYTF
TRBJ2-1 TRBD2 16 - TRBV29-1 TGCAGCGTTGATTACAGCGGGAGGTTCTCCTACAATGAGCAGTTCTTC CSVDYSGRFSYNEQFF
TRBJ1-4 TRBD1 15 few TRBV7-9 TGTGCCAGCAGCTTAGGGGACAGGGGCTATGAAAAACTGTTTTTT CASSLGDRGYEKLFF
TRBJ2-3 - 13 - TRBV10-2 TGCGCCAGCAGTTCATACAGCCCAGATACGCAGTATTTT CASSSYSPDTQYF
TRBJ1-6 TRBD1 15 - TRBV11-2 TGTGCCAGCAGCCCCCGGACAGGGAGGTATTCACCCCTCCACTTT CASSPRTGRYSPLHF
TRBJ1-5 TRBD1 16 - TRBV29-1 TGCAGCGTAGCCGGGACAGGGGGCTTTGGCAATCAGCCCCAGCATTTT CSVAGTGGFGNQPQHF
TRBJ2-5 - 12 - TRBV24-1 TGTGCCACCAGTGATTTGGTTGGAGCCCAGTACTTC CATSDLVGAQYF
TRBJ2-5 TRBD2 17 - TRBV5-1 TGCGCCAGCAGCTTGATGCTAGCGGGAGGACCCCAAGAGACCCAGTACTTC CASSLMLAGGPQETQYF
TRBJ2-2 - 17 - TRBV15 TGTGCCACCAGCGACCCCCAGGGAGGTACGGACACCGGGGAGCTGTTTTTT CATSDPQGGTDTGELFF
TRBJ2-7 TRBD1 14 - TRBV3-1/TRBV3-2 TGTGCCAGCAGCCTGGGGACAGGAACCCACGAGCAGTACTTC CASSLGTGTHEQYF
TRBJ1-4 - 10 - TRBV5-3 TGTGCCAGTCAGGCTGAAAAACTGTTTTTT CASQAEKLFF
TRBJ2-1 TRBD2 15 - TRBV4-1 TGCGCCAGCAGCGGGCGGACTAGCGGGATGGGTGAGCAGTTCTTC CASSGRTSGMGEQFF
TRBJ2-3 - 15 - TRBV28 TGTGCCAGCAGTTTAGACGCGGAGGAATGGGATACGCAGTATTTT CASSLDAEEWDTQYF
TRBJ1-4 TRBD1 15 once TRBV7-7 TGTGCCAGCAGCTTAGGACAGGGAACTAATGAAAAACTGTTTTTT CASSLGQGTNEKLFF
TRBJ1-2 TRBD1 12 once TRBV24-1 TGTGCCACCTCGGACAGGCGGGAAGGCTACACCTTC CATSDRREGYTF
TRBJ2-3 TRBD2 17 - TRBV28 TGTGCCAGCAGTGGGGGGTGGTTAGCGGGAACCACAGATACGCAGTATTTT CASSGGWLAGTTDTQYF
TRBJ1-6 TRBD1 17 - TRBV5-1 TGCGCCAGCAGCCCTGAGCTACAGGGGATCTATAATTCACCCCTCCACTTT CASSPELQGIYNSPLHF
TRBJ2-2 TRBD1 16 - TRBV28 TGTGCCAGCAGTTTATGGGGACAGGGGAACACCGGGGAGCTGTTTTTT CASSLWGQGNTGELFF
TRBJ1-3 - 14 - TRBV28 TGTGCCAGCAGTTCCGCAGGGGTTGGAAACACCATATATTTT CASSSAGVGNTIYF
TRBJ1-3 - 17 once TRBV3-1/TRBV3-2 TGTGCCAGCAGCCAAGATAGGTGGGGCAACTCTGGAAACACCATATATTTT CASSQDRWGNSGNTIYF
TRBJ2-1 - 16 - TRBV6-2/TRBV6-3 TGTGCCAGCAGTTACCTCGGGAGCACAAACTCCAATGAGCAGTTCTTC CASSYLGSTNSNEQFF
TRBJ1-6 - 15 - TRBV28 TGTGCCACCTTTGGACAGTTTGGGTTTAATTCACCCCTCCACTTT CATFGQFGFNSPLHF